This is a list of T cell receptor beta chains from one sample in a study of control samples from healthy donors and cancer patients. The assay was immunoSEQ multiplex PCR, and TCRdb's table has in-frame clones only and misses some. The sample has fewer than 100,000 clones, roughly 82% seen once; the top ten hold approximately 9.4%. Sequencing was performed on blood. The origin of the receptors is a woman aged 55-75 years in good health. Both conserved end residues are part of each CDR3. The size field is filled for only some rows; it gives once, few, many or a size class.

13 | - | TRBV7-2 | CASSLKATYEAFF
20 | - | TRBV28 | CASSFPGITSPSGTYNEQFF
15 | few | TRBV11-2 | CASSLGWDAGSPLHF
13 | - | TRBV19 | CASSKGQNYEQYF
14 | once | TRBV12-5 | CASGQGATNEKLFF
11 | - | TRBV28 | CASSWTYEQYF
17 | once | TRBV5-6 | CASSLGTAGGSLDTQYF
14 | - | TRBV5-4 | CASSDGPTNEKLFF
13 | - | TRBV5-4 | CASSQGGGNEQFF
14 | once | TRBV18 | CASSPQGNNSPLHF
12 | - | TRBV3-1/TRBV3-2 | CASGRAYNEQFF
14 | - | TRBV5-5 | CASSPGTPTYEQYF
14 | - | TRBV27 | CASSHRDRDYEQYF
15 | - | TRBV5-1 | CASSLESGVGYEQYF
14 | once | TRBV18 | CASSPPTGGGEAFF
12 | - | TRBV11-2 | CASSRSTGELFF
13 | - | TRBV6-5 | CASRGTGYYEQYF
17 | - | TRBV3-1/TRBV3-2 | CASSYRTAYFSGNTIYF
14 | - | TRBV2 | CASSSLAGDNEQFF
17 | few | TRBV15 | CATSSGSGDPRNEKLFF
14 | - | TRBV7-2 | CASSLKGVNQPQHF
13 | - | TRBV29-1 | CSVEHSSNYGYTF
16 | - | TRBV7-2 | CASSLGGFRKNTEAFF
10 | once | TRBV20-1 | CSASLNEQFF
15 | - | TRBV6-5 | CASSYSTGLNTEAFF
15 | - | TRBV4-3 | CASSQDGGLRYGYTF
16 | - | TRBV18 | CASSQGLAGDTGELFF
17 | - | TRBV24-1 | CATREHDLRPSTDTQYF
14 | - | TRBV7-2 | CASSPEGGGEGYTF
12 | - | TRBV6-2/TRBV6-3 | CASSYPDEGYTF
13 | - | TRBV5-1 | CASSQTENTEAFF
16 | - | TRBV27 | CASSLSMTAGFRGYTF
14 | - | TRBV6-5 | CASYLGQSGNTIYF
15 | - | TRBV6-5 | CATTLASAGANVLTF
15 | - | TRBV6-6 | CASSYGGRLNEKLFF
14 | once | TRBV27 | CASSLRGLISTQYF
12 | - | TRBV6-1 | CASSESSDTQYF
13 | - | TRBV5-1 | CASSEGQPREQYF
17 | - | TRBV7-8 | CASSRRDRTFIHYGYTF
12 | - | TRBV19 | CASSSGVYGYTF
10 | - | TRBV11-2 | CADGQLTTTF
13 | - | TRBV6-1 | CASSEWVGNTIYF
15 | - | TRBV28 | CASSRDRGTYNEQFF
16 | - | TRBV18 | CASSLTSGRANNEQFF
18 | - | TRBV7-9 | CASSGRDPGQGRMSEAFF
18 | - | TRBV13 | CASSLNGRVVSGANVLTF
15 | - | TRBV9 | CASSVQGSSYNEQFF
15 | - | TRBV6-4 | CASSVGGANTGELFF